Sequencing of this T cell receptor (beta chain) was carried out in a study of vaccination effects on CD4 cells after COVID-19 (dated by TCRdb to 2021 to 2024). Context from the whole study: To identify antigen-specific CD4+ T cell clonotypes by their expansion, the ViraFEST assay first stimulated PBMC with viral peptide pools and then applied TCR sequencing. Two doses of either the BNT162b2 or the mRNA-1273 mRNA SARS-CoV-2 vaccine were administered to participants. About 2.2 million PBMC per well were cultured in IMDM with about 5.4% human AB serum, 10 IU/ml IL-2 and gentamicin, plus 10 ug/ml peptides. In both COVID-19 convalescent patients and infection-naive vaccine recipients, the study compared SARS-CoV-2 spike-specific CD4+ TCR repertoires from before mRNA vaccination with those from after it. Altogether, nine to ten COVID-19 convalescent patients and a few SARS-CoV-2-naive healthy vaccine recipients made up the full study. Cultures from other donors in the study were sequenced with the Oncomine TCR Beta short-read assay on an Illumina iSeq 100. The paper as a whole reports these results and caveats: In healthy vaccine recipients, vaccine-induced clones were almost all SARS-CoV-2 mono-reactive, with only 1 of 255 cross-reactive with common cold coronaviruses. At late post-vaccination timepoints, both infection-induced and vaccine-induced clones showed marked clonal contraction, consistent with waning T cell responses. The study was limited by a small number of convalescent patients, and early post-infection timepoints were lacking.

Library preparation used the immunoSEQ multiplex PCR assay. DNA from the cultured and isolated CD4+ T cells underwent TCR beta CDR3 sequencing. The paper's processing steps were these. The analysis removed non-productive TCR sequences, trimmed reads to the CDR3 region, and retained only CDR3s that were 7 or more amino acids long. Antigen-specific clonotypes were identified using the MANAFEST web app by comparison of expansion in peptide wells against reference cultures. To count as positive, a clone had to show expansion at FDR<0.05 compared with the reference and with all other wells, an odds ratio above 5, and a frequency above 0.1% in two replicate wells. Cross-reactive clonotypes were defined as significantly expanded in SARS-CoV-2 spike wells and in at least one common cold coronavirus spike condition. Using the stringdist R package, CDR3 similarity was measured by Levenshtein distance, and unrooted trees were constructed with ape in R 3.6.1. Drawn from immuneACCESS, this table holds only the in-frame rearrangements with V and J called that TCRdb kept. Clones are partly lost; checked studies trace under half to an unresolved V gene and leave the rest unexplained. The V and J calls and clone size are taken from that table; D and trimming were inferred from the DNA. The sample table records around 70,000 clones; approximately 80% of these occur just once. Around 2% of the sample is held by the ten biggest clonotypes.

The germline V gene provides CDR1 SGHDT and CDR2 YYEEEE. Inclusive of the bounding cysteine and phenylalanine, the CDR3 is 18 residues long. The kept DNA is CDR3 alone, 54 bases in frame from the first base. Cut back by 6 bases and 3 bases, the V and J ends lie 25 bases apart. After around 11 days of culture, CD4+ T cells were isolated with the EasySep CD4+ T cell isolation kit. None of the healthy vaccine recipients had a prior SARS-CoV-2 infection, which was confirmed by nucleocapsid antibody tests that came back negative both before and after vaccination. On days 3 and 7, half of the culture medium was replaced with fresh IL-2-containing medium. Unless noted otherwise, every peptide stimulation condition was grown in triplicate wells. PBMC were separated from whole blood using Ficoll-Paque Plus gradient centrifugation and were then either cryopreserved at -140C or used fresh. The QIAamp micro DNA kit was used to extract genomic DNA from the cultured CD4+ T cells.

With regard to this clone: Its antigen is not yet known. Base qualities were left out, and no much larger clone turns up one base away.

The receptor comes from a human donor who received a COVID-19 vaccine. Rearrangement joined TRBV5-6 to TRBJ2-1; the D gene is possibly TRBD1 or TRBD2, with 5 bases matching each. Sample: CD4+ T cells from PBMCs cultured without peptide, taken before COVID-19 vaccination. The DNA sequence is given as TGTGCCAGCAAAAAACGGGGTTTGATTGGGGCCAGCTACAATGAGCAGTTCTTC. It specifies CASKKRGLIGASYNEQFF.